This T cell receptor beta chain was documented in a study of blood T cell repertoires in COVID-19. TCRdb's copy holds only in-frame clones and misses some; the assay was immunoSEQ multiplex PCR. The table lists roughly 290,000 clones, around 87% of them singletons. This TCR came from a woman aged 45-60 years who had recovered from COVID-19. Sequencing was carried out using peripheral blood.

CDR3 nucleotide sequence: TGTGCCATCACAACCCGAGGTGAGCAGTTCTTC. Translating it yields CAITTRGEQFF. V usage is TRBV10-3 and J usage is TRBJ2-1; D unclear. CDR3 length equals 11 residues. From germline, CDR1 is ENHRY and CDR2 SYGVKD. The V end lost 7 bases, the J end lost 9 bases, and 10 bases lay between the germline ends.